This T cell receptor (beta chain) originates from a study of OX40 agonist ivuxolimab in advanced cancers. Study at large: One patient with hepatocellular carcinoma and two with cutaneous melanoma, three in all, had partial responses.

TCRdb's copy holds only in-frame clones and misses some; the assay was immunoSEQ multiplex PCR. The sample contains tens of thousands of clones, about 90% of which appear only once. The CDR3 consists of 16 residues. Germline loops: CDR1 MGHRA, CDR2 YSYEKL. The V and J ends lost 1 base and 1 base respectively, with 11 bases between them. The starting material was CD4+ or CD8+ T cells sorted from blood, obtained in a trial of the OX40 agonist ivuxolimab. The clonotype originates from an adult with an advanced solid tumor such as melanoma, head and neck, liver or kidney cancer. The chain uses TRBV4-1 and TRBJ2-1; a weak D match, TRBD2 (6 bases). In DNA, the CDR3 is TGCGCCAGCAGCCAAGTGGTTGGGACTTCCTACAATGAGCAGTTCTTC. Translation: CASSQVVGTSYNEQFF.